The source of this T cell receptor (beta chain) is a study of shared clonotypes between healthy human individuals (dated by TCRdb to 2018 to 2020). For context, the study as a whole: The cohort included three men and a couple of women between 18 and 49 years of age. Leukapheresis yielded between about 0.94 and 9 billion PBMCs per donor. Libraries were prepared and TCR repertoires were sequenced by different laboratories using diverse techniques, in order to increase sequencing depth and limit assay-specific biases. For each donor, CD4 naive and CD4 memory were each given three plates, CD8 naive was given two plates, and CD8 memory was given one plate. To estimate repertoire size and how much clonotypes are shared between individuals, the study performed deep sequencing of blood TCR repertoires from roughly five healthy adults.

Including cysteine and phenylalanine, the CDR3 has 14 amino acids. Only the CDR3 DNA stays, 42 bases, in frame from base 1. CDR1 and CDR2 are read off the germline V gene as MNHEY and SVGAGI. V and J are truncated by 7 bases and 0 bases respectively, leaving an intervening sequence of 11 bases. This clone was observed once. Its binding antigen is unknown. Base qualities are not recorded, but no much larger clone differs from it by a single base. The investigation overall reported the following: Estimated clonotype richness was generally larger for naive than for memory subsets. Based on pairwise subsampling, the degree of clonotype sharing among donors was expected to be affected by sequencing depth. Incomplete sequencing was indicated by rarefaction of sorted-subset datasets, despite the large sequencing depth. Sampling was restricted to blood, and TCR repertoires in tissues likely differ from the TCR repertoires found in blood. Across a few donors, roughly 5.1% of naive CD4, approximately 3.6% of naive CD8, approximately 2.5% of memory CD4, and approximately 0.4% of memory CD8 clonotypes were shared. The small number of donors limited the genetic and exposure-history diversity represented. Compared with non-shared clonotypes, the clonotypes found in all four sorted-subset donors had higher generation probabilities.

Donors were healthy HIV-negative adults with no recently reported acute infections or vaccinations. All donors were Caucasian adults living in Nashville, Tennessee, USA. CD4+ T cells were enriched by magnetic negative selection, after which naive cells were positively selected on CD45RA and the negative fraction was taken as the memory subset. After blood collection by leukapheresis, PBMCs were isolated using Ficoll-Histopaque density gradient centrifugation and then cryopreserved in the vapor phase of liquid nitrogen. Analytical flow cytometry was used to check the purity and quantity of every magnetically sorted T cell population. Each sorted fraction had its genomic DNA isolated and then quantified by UV absorbance on a Nanodrop 2000c. TCR CDR3 regions were amplified from genomic DNA by multiplex PCR using the deep immunoSEQ assay. Extracted genomic DNA from each cell subset was spread evenly across all wells of several immunoSEQ 96-well plates, with each plate serving as a replicate. For sorted subsets, each replicate PCR was loaded with about 0.2 ug genomic DNA, equivalent to 25,000 to 35,000 T cell genomes. Purified libraries were measured with a Qubit 3.0 fluorometer, size-checked on a Bioanalyzer 2100, and measured again with the KAPA Library Quantification kit. A separate single-read 150-cycle Illumina NextSeq 550 flow cell was used to sequence each immunoSEQ 96-well plate. Per the original workflow: Because the immunoSEQ output included only junctional sequences and no quality scores, the filtering could not be the same as the filtering used for full-length reads. To assign V/J genes and CDR3, sequences were annotated against IMGT germline references using PyIR, a Python wrapper for IgBLAST v1.9. Any read was removed if the V/J assignment was weak (E-value above 1e-6), the CDR3 was missing, or the read contained stop codons, out-of-frame junctions, or ambiguous translated residues. V3J clonotypes were defined as sequences sharing an identical inferred V gene, J gene, and CDR3 amino acid sequence. Percentage overlap between repertoires was computed as shared unique clonotypes divided by the size of the smaller repertoire. Richness of each repertoire was evaluated using RTK rarefaction, the Chao1 estimator, and Recon v2.1 estimates of unobserved clonotypes. OLGA was used to compute generation probabilities for all TCRbeta clonotypes that the gDNA method yielded from a handful of donors. TCRdb took over this immuneACCESS table, retaining in-frame rearrangements with V and J assigned. Such tables are incomplete; in checked studies, under half of the missing clones stem from an unresolved V gene, and the remainder is unexplained. That table gives V, J and clone size, and the DNA gave D and trimming. This sample holds around 2.1 million clones; nearly 97% were observed only once. The ten biggest clones cover around 0.13% of the sample.

This sequence originates from a young man in good health. The sample was naive CD4+ T cells sorted from blood. The intended sense of this specimen's cell subset or site label: CD45RA+ positively selected. The chain is encoded by TRBV6-5 joined to TRBJ2-3, and the D gene may be TRBD1, 5 bases matching. The nucleotides are TGTGCCAGCAAACAGGATTTTAGCACAGATACGCAGTATTTT. Its translation is CASKQDFSTDTQYF.